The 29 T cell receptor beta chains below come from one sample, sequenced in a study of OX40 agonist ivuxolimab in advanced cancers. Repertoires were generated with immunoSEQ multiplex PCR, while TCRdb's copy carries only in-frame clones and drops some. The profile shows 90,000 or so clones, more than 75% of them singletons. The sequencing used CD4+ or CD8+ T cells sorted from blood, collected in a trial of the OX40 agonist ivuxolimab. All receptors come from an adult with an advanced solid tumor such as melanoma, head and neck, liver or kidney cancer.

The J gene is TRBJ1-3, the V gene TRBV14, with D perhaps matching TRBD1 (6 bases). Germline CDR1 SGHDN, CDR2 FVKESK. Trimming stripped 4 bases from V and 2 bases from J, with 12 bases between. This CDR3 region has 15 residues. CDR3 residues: CASSPGQTTGNTIYF. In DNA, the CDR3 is TGTGCCAGCAGCCCGGGACAAACTACTGGAAACACCATATATTTT.

The CDR3 DNA reads as TGTGCCAGCAGCTCCGGGACTTTAAGAGAGACCCAGTACTTC. This sequence encodes CASSSGTLRETQYF. The rearrangement uses TRBV11-3 and TRBJ2-5, with D maybe TRBD2 (6 bases). The germline V and J ends were trimmed by 4 bases and 4 bases, with 13 bases remaining between them. The CDR3 has 14 amino acids. Per germline, CDR1 SGHNT and CDR2 YENEEA.

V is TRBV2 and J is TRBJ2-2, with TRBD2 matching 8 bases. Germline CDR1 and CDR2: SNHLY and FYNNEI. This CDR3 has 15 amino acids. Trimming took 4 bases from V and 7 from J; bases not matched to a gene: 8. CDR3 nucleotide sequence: TGTGCCAGCAGTGGGCGGGAGGCTTATGGCGGGGAGCTGTTTTTT. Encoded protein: CASSGREAYGGELFF. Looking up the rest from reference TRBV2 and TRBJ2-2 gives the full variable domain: EPEVTQTPSHQVTQMGQEVILRCVPISNHLYFYWYRQILGQKVEFLVSFYNNEISEKSEIFDDQFSVERPDGSNFTLKIRSTKLEDSAMYFCASSGREAYGGELFFGEGSRLTVL.

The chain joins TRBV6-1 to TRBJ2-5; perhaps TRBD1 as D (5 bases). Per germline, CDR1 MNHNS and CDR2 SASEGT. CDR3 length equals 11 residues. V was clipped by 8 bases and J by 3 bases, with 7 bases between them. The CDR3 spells CASQTEETQYF. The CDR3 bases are TGTGCCAGCCAGACAGAAGAGACCCAGTACTTC.

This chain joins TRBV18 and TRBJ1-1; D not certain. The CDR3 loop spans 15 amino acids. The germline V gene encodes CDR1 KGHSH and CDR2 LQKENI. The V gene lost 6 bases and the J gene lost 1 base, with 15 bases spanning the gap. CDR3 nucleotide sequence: TGTGCCAGCTCTCGGTTAAAGGTTGGGAACACTGAAGCTTTCTTT. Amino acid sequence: CASSRLKVGNTEAFF. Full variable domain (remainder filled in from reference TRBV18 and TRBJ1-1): NAGVMQNPRHLVRRRGQEARLRCSPMKGHSHVYWYRQLPEEGLKFMVYLQKENIIDESGMPKERFSAEFPKEGPSILRIQQVVRGDSAAYFCASSRLKVGNTEAFFGQGTRLTVV.

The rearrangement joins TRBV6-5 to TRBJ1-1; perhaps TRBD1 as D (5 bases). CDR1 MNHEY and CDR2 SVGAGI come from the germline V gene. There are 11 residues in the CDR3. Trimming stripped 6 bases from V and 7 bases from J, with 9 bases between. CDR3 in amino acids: CASRWGNEAFF. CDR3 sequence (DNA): TGTGCCAGCAGGTGGGGGAATGAAGCTTTCTTT.

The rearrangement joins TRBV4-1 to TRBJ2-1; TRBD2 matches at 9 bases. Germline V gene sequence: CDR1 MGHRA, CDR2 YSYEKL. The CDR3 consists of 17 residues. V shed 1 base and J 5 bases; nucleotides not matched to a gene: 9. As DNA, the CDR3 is TGCGCCAGCAGCCAAGCCGGGACTAGCAGGATAAACAATGAGCAGTTCTTC. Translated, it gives CASSQAGTSRINNEQFF.

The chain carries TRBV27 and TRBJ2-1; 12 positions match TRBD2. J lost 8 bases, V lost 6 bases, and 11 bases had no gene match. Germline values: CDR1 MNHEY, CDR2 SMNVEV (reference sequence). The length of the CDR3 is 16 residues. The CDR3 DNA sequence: TGTGCCAGCAGCCAGTCCGGGACTAGCGGGCTCGATGAGCAGTTCTTC. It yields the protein CASSQSGTSGLDEQFF.

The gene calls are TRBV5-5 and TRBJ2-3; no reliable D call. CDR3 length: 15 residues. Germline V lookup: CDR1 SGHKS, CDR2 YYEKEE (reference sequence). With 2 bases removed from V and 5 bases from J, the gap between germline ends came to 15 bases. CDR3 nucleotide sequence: TGTGCCAGCAGCTTTTTAACAGCAGTGGTAGATACGCAGTATTTT. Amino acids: CASSFLTAVVDTQYF. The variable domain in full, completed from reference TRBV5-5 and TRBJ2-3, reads DAGVTQSPTHLIKTRGQQVTLRCSPISGHKSVSWYQQVLGQGPQFIFQYYEKEERGRGNFPDRFSARQFPNYSSELNVNALLLGDSALYLCASSFLTAVVDTQYFGPGTRLTVL.

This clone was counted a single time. The CDR3 protein is CASSLGTTDTQYF. Here the CDR3 DNA reads TGTGCCAGCAGCTTGGGGACCACAGATACGCAGTATTTT. The chain joins TRBV5-6 to TRBJ2-3; no reliable D call. With 0 bases removed from V and 2 bases from J, the gap between germline ends came to 4 bases. Germline V gene data show CDR1 as SGHDT and CDR2 as YYEEEE. The CDR3 totals 13 residues.

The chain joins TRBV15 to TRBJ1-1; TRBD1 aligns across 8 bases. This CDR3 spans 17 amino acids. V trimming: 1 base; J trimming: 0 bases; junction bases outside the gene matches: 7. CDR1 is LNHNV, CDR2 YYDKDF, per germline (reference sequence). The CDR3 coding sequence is TGTGCCACCAGCAGAGTTTTCGGACAGGGAATGAACACTGAAGCTTTCTTT. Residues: CATSRVFGQGMNTEAFF. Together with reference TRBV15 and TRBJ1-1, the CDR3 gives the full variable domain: DAMVIQNPRYQVTQFGKPVTLSCSQTLNHNVMYWYQQKSSQAPKLLFHYYDKDFNNEADTPDNFQSRRPNTSFCFLDIRSPGLGDTAMYLCATSRVFGQGMNTEAFFGQGTRLTVV.

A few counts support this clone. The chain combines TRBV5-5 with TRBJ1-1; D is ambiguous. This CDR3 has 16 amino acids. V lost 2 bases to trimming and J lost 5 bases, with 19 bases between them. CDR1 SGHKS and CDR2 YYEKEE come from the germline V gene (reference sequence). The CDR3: CASSLLPEAGRTEAFF. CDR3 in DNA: TGTGCCAGCAGCTTATTGCCGGAGGCGGGGAGGACTGAAGCTTTCTTT.

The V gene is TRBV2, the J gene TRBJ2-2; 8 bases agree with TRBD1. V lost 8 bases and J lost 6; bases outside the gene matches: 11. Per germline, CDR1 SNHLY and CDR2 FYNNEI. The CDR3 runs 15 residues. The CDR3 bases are TGTGCCAGCCTTATTACCCCGACAGGGGCCGGGGAGCTGTTTTTT. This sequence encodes CASLITPTGAGELFF.

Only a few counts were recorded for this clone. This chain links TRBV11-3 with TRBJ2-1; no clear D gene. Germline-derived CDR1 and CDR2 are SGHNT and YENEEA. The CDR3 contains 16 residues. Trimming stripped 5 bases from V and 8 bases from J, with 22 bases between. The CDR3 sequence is CASSPQSAWGRDEQFF. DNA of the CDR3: TGTGCCAGCAGCCCTCAGTCTGCGTGGGGTAGGGATGAGCAGTTCTTC.

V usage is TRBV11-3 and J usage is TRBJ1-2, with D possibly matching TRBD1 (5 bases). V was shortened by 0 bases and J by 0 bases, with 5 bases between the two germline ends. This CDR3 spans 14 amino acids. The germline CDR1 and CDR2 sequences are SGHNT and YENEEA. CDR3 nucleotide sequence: TGTGCCAGCAGCTTAGAGGGACCTAACTATGGCTACACCTTC. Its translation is CASSLEGPNYGYTF. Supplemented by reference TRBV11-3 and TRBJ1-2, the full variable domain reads EAGVVQSPRYKIIEKKQPVAFWCNPISGHNTLYWYLQNLGQGPELLIRYENEEAVDDSQLPKDRFSAERLKGVDSTLKIQPAELGDSAVYLCASSLEGPNYGYTFGSGTRLTVV.

The CDR3 region has the DNA TGTGCCAGCAACTCACCACGACAGGGGGCCGTCCACGAGCAGTACTTC. It yields the protein CASNSPRQGAVHEQYF. The chain is built from TRBV5-4 and TRBJ2-7; 10 positions agree with TRBD1. CDR1 is SGHNT and CDR2 is YYREEE in the germline V gene (reference sequence). The ends lost 6 bases at V and 5 bases at J; junction bases unmatched: 14. This CDR3 is built from 16 residues.

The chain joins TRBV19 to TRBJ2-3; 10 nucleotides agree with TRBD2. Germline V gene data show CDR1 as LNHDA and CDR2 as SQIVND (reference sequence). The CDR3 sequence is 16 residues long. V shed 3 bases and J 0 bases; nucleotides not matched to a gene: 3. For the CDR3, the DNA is TGTGCCAGTAGTATTCCGACTAGCGGGAGCACAGATACGCAGTATTTT. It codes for CASSIPTSGSTDTQYF.

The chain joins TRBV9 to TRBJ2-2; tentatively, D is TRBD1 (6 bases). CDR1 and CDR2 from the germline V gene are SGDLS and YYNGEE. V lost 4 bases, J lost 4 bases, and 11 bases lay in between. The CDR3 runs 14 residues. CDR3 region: CASSTTGITGELFF. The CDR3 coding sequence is TGTGCCAGCAGCACAACAGGGATCACCGGGGAGCTGTTTTTT.

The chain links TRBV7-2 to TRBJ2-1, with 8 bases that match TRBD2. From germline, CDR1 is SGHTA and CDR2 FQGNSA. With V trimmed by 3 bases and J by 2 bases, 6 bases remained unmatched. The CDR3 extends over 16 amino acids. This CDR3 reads CASSFPLADTYNEQFF. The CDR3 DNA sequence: TGTGCCAGCAGCTTCCCACTAGCGGACACCTACAATGAGCAGTTCTTC.

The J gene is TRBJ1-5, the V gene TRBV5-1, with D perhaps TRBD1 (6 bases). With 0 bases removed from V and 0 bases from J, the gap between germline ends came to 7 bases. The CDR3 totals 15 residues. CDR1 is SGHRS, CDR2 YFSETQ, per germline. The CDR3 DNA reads TGCGCCAGCAGCTTGGGCAGGGGTAGCAATCAGCCCCAGCATTTT. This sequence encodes CASSLGRGSNQPQHF.

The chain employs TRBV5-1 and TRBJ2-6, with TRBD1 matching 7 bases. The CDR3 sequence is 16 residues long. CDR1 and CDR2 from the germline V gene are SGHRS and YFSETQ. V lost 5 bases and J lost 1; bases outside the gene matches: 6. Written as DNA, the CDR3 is TGCGCCAGCAGGGGGCTACAGGGGTCTGGGGCCAACGTCCTGACTTTC. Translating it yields CASRGLQGSGANVLTF.

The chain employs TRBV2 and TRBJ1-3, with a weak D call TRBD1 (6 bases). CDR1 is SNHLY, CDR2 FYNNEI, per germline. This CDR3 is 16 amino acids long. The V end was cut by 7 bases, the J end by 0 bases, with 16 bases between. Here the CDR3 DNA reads TGTGCCAGCACCTTCATGACAGGCTTCTCTGGAAACACCATATATTTT. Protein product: CASTFMTGFSGNTIYF. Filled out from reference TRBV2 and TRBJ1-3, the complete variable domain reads EPEVTQTPSHQVTQMGQEVILRCVPISNHLYFYWYRQILGQKVEFLVSFYNNEISEKSEIFDDQFSVERPDGSNFTLKIRSTKLEDSAMYFCASTFMTGFSGNTIYFGEGSWLTVV.

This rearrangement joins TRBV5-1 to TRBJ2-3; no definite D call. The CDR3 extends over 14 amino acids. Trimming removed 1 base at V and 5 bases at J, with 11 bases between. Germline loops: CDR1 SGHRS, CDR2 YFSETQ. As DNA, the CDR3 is TGCGCCAGCAGCTTGACGGCAGCCCAAGATACGCAGTATTTT. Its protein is CASSLTAAQDTQYF.

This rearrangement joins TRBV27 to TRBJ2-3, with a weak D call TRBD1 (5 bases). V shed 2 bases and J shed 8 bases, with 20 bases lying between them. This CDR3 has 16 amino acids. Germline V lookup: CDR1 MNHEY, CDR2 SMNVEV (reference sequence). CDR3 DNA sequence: TGTGCCAGCAGTTTAGCAGGCGACGTCACTCAGGGTACGCAGTATTTT. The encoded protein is CASSLAGDVTQGTQYF.

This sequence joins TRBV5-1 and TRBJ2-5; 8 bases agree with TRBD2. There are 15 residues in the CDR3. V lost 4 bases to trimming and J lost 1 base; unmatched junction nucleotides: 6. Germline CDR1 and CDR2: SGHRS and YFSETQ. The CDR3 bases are TGCGCCAGCAGCCTACAGCGGGGGCCCCAAGAGACCCAGTACTTC. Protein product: CASSLQRGPQETQYF.

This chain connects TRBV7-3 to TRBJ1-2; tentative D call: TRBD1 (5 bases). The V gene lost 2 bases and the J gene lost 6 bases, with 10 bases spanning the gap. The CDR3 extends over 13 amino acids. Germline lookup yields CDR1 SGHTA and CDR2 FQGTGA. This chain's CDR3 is CASSLDRGDGYTF. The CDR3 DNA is TGTGCCAGCAGCTTAGATCGAGGGGATGGCTACACCTTC.

The CDR3 DNA reads as TGTGCCAGCAGCGGACGGGACAGGGTCACAGATACGCAGTATTTT. Protein: CASSGRDRVTDTQYF. The gene calls are TRBV5-6 and TRBJ2-3; 9 bases are a match to TRBD1. There are 15 residues in the CDR3. Trimming took 4 bases from V and 2 from J; bases not matched to a gene: 5. CDR1 SGHDT and CDR2 YYEEEE come from the germline V gene.

The DNA for the CDR3 is TGTGCCAGCAGCGCAACAGGTGACCTCTACAGGGAAGCTTTCTTT. The encoded protein is CASSATGDLYREAFF. The gene calls are TRBV7-6 and TRBJ1-1, with TRBD1 as a possible D gene (5 bases). Germline assignment: CDR1 SGHVS and CDR2 FNYEAQ. CDR3 length: 15 residues. Trimming removed 5 bases from V and 8 bases from J, with 21 bases in between.

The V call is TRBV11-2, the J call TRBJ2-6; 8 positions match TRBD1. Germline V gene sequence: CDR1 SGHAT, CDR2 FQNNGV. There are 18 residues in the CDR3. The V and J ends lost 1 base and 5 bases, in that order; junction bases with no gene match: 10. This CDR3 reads CASSLVGQGVTRANVLTF. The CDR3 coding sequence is TGTGCCAGCAGCTTAGTCGGACAGGGCGTCACTCGGGCCAACGTCCTGACTTTC.